Below are 32 T cell receptor beta chains sequenced from a single sample in a study of T-cell memory formation after mild COVID-19. TCRdb re-derived calls from the 5' RACE reads in MiXCR, one entry per CDR3 protein. This table has about 400,000 distinct CDR3 sequences, 20% to 30% appearing once. Material: PBMCs or a T cell subset sorted from them (not recorded which). The receptors were gathered from an adult woman who had mild COVID-19 (a few samples of this study predate the infection). Cell type and time point are not known.

The chain uses TRBV7-9 and TRBJ1-3; 9 bases map to TRBD1. The CDR3 is 17 amino acids. The germline V gene has CDR1 SEHNR and CDR2 FQNEAQ (reference sequence). The trim removed 1 base at V and 0 bases at J, leaving 4 bases unmatched. The chain's CDR3 is CASSLGGTGPSGNTIYF. CDR3 bases: TGTGCCAGCAGCTTAGGGGGGACAGGGCCCTCTGGAAACACCATATATTTT.

A remark on this clonotype: Relative to the germline gene, one junction end is altered; a read error may explain this. The chain uses TRBV7-8 and TRBJ2-2; possibly TRBD1 for D (6 bases). This CDR3 has 13 residues. Germline V lookup: CDR1 SGHVS, CDR2 FQNEAQ. CDR3 residues: CASSPWDTGELFF. CDR3 sequence (DNA): TGTGCCAGCAGCCCCTGGGACACTGGGGAGCTGTTTTTT.

This clonotype has just a few counts. V and J are TRBV7-2 and TRBJ1-2; perhaps TRBD1 as D (5 bases). Germline V gene sequence: CDR1 SGHTA, CDR2 FQGNSA. The CDR3 spans 16 residues. The V gene lost 5 bases and the J gene lost 1 base, with 17 bases spanning the gap. This CDR3 is CASSPQDSGFNYGYTF. The CDR3 coding sequence is TGTGCCAGCAGCCCGCAAGACAGTGGATTTAACTATGGCTACACCTTC.

Only a few counts were recorded for this clonotype. This chain links TRBV12-3 or TRBV12-4 with TRBJ1-5; D is undetermined. This CDR3 is 13 amino acids long. The V end was cut by 3 bases, the J end by 5 bases, with 8 bases between. The CDR3 DNA reads as TGTGCCAGCAGTTTCGGCAGAGATCAGCCCCAGCATTTT. It translates to CASSFGRDQPQHF.

This rearrangement joins TRBV5-4 to TRBJ1-6; D may be TRBD1 (6 bases). With 3 bases removed from V and 7 bases from J, the gap between germline ends came to 14 bases. Germline V gene data show CDR1 as SGHNT and CDR2 as YYREEE (reference sequence). The CDR3 runs to 15 residues. CDR3 nucleotide sequence: TGTGCCAGCAGCTGGACCGCGGGGGCGAATTCACCCCTCCACTTT. It codes for CASSWTAGANSPLHF.

This clonotype was picked up a small number of times. The chain carries TRBV5-4 and TRBJ2-7, with 11 positions matching TRBD2. Trimming at V came to 3 bases and at J to 2 bases, leaving 4 bases not matched to a gene. This CDR3 region has 15 residues. The germline CDR1 and CDR2 sequences are SGHNT and YYREEE (reference sequence). The CDR3 DNA sequence: TGTGCCAGCAGCTCCGTTAGCGGGAGGGCCTACGAGCAGTACTTC. This translates into CASSSVSGRAYEQYF.

The rearrangement links TRBV5-1 to TRBJ2-1; D might be TRBD2 (5 bases). Trimming took 2 bases from V and 8 from J, leaving 11 bases between them. The CDR3 is 13 amino acids. Germline values: CDR1 SGHRS, CDR2 YFSETQ. CDR3 region: CASSFEGIDEQFF. For the CDR3, the DNA is TGCGCCAGCAGCTTCGAGGGTATAGATGAGCAGTTCTTC. Based on the CDR3 plus reference TRBV5-1 and TRBJ2-1, the full variable domain is KAGVTQTPRYLIKTRGQQVTLSCSPISGHRSVSWYQQTPGQGLQFLFEYFSETQRNKGNFPGRFSGRQFSNSRSEMNVSTLELGDSALYLCASSFEGIDEQFFGPGTRLTVL.

This clonotype has a handful of counts. Written as DNA, the CDR3 is TGCGCCAGCAGCTTGGAGGACAGGGACAATGAGCAGTTCTTC. Its translation: CASSLEDRDNEQFF. The V and J genes are TRBV5-1 and TRBJ2-1, with TRBD1 identical over 8 bases. The trim removed 0 bases at V and 5 bases at J, leaving 1 base unmatched. The CDR3 totals 14 residues. CDR1 is SGHRS and CDR2 is YFSETQ in the germline V gene.

This chain connects TRBV5-1 to TRBJ2-3, with D uncertain. The germline V and J ends were trimmed by 3 bases and 1 base, with 6 bases remaining between them. The CDR3 totals 13 residues. Germline lookup yields CDR1 SGHRS and CDR2 YFSETQ. In nucleotides, the CDR3 is TGCGCCAGCAGCTCCGAGGGCACAGATACGCAGTATTTT. It translates to CASSSEGTDTQYF.

This clonotype was counted a few times. The chain couples TRBV12-3 or TRBV12-4 to TRBJ1-1, with D possibly matching TRBD1 (5 bases). CDR3 size: 14 residues. Trimming removed 8 bases at V and 4 bases at J, with 17 bases between. In DNA form, the CDR3 reads TGTGCCAGCTTAGAGTTCCAGGGTCCCACTGAAGCTTTCTTT. This encodes CASLEFQGPTEAFF.

The V gene is TRBV7-2, the J gene TRBJ2-1, with 8 nucleotides matching TRBD2. Trimming took 3 bases from V and 2 from J; bases not matched to a gene: 3. The CDR3 is made up of 15 amino acids. Germline V CDR1 and CDR2: SGHTA, FQGNSA. CDR3 sequence reads: CASSFTSGPYNEQFF. DNA of the CDR3: TGTGCCAGCAGCTTTACTAGCGGACCCTACAATGAGCAGTTCTTC.

The chain employs TRBV6-6 and TRBJ2-4; D is uncertain. Trimming left V 0 bases short and J 0 bases short, with 6 bases between. The CDR3 covers 15 residues. Per germline, CDR1 MNHNY and CDR2 SVGAGI (reference sequence). The CDR3 DNA reads TGTGCCAGCAGTTACTCGACTCTAGCCAAAAACATTCAGTACTTC. It yields the protein CASSYSTLAKNIQYF.

This clonotype was seen a few times. The chain combines TRBV29-1 with TRBJ1-1; 7 bases align to TRBD1. The CDR3 sequence is 12 residues long. V shed 6 bases, J shed 7 bases, and the junction held 8 bases outside the gene matches. Germline loops: CDR1 SQVTM, CDR2 ANQGSEA. The CDR3 sequence: CSVLLRGIEAFF. For the CDR3, the DNA is TGCAGCGTGTTACTCAGGGGGATTGAAGCTTTCTTT.

The chain joins TRBV27 to TRBJ2-7, with TRBD1 matching over 7 bases. CDR3 size: 17 residues. Germline CDR1 is MNHEY and CDR2 is SMNVEV (reference sequence). V lost 0 bases to trimming and J lost 0 bases; unmatched junction nucleotides: 8. Here the CDR3 reads CASSLSFTGASSYEQYF. DNA for the CDR3: TGTGCCAGCAGTTTATCGTTTACAGGGGCAAGCTCCTACGAGCAGTACTTC.

The chain employs TRBV7-9 and TRBJ2-1, with D possibly TRBD2 on 5 matching bases. This CDR3 comprises 13 residues. Per the germline V gene, CDR1 is SEHNR and CDR2 is FQNEAQ (reference sequence). With 5 bases removed from V and 9 bases from J, the gap between germline ends came to 14 bases. The CDR3 nucleotides read TGTGCCAGCAGCCCAGGAGGATTGGCTGAGCAGTTCTTC. This codes for CASSPGGLAEQFF.

The chain couples TRBV5-1 to TRBJ1-2; TRBD1 agrees at 7 bases. Per the germline V gene, CDR1 is SGHRS and CDR2 is YFSETQ. Trimming took 3 bases from V and 3 from J; bases not matched to a gene: 8. The CDR3 is 15 residues long. The CDR3 DNA follows: TGCGCCAGCAGCTCCCAGGGGGGCGCGGACTATGGCTACACCTTC. This codes for CASSSQGGADYGYTF.

V usage is TRBV7-3 and J usage is TRBJ1-2; TRBD1 is a possible D gene (5 bases). Trimming shortened V by 1 base and J by 7 bases, and 13 bases separated the two germline ends. The length of the CDR3 is 14 residues. Germline values: CDR1 SGHTA, CDR2 FQGTGA. CDR3 coding DNA: TGTGCCAGCAGCTTAAGTGGCTTGAGGGGTGGCTACACCTTC. Translated, it gives CASSLSGLRGGYTF.

The chain links TRBV7-2 to TRBJ2-5; 7 nucleotides line up with TRBD2. Germline-derived CDR1 and CDR2 are SGHTA and FQGNSA. The V segment lost 5 bases and the J segment 5 bases; nucleotides outside the gene matches: 8. This CDR3 comprises 14 residues. The CDR3 DNA reads as TGTGCCAGCAGCCCCCGGGGGGTAGATGAGACCCAGTACTTC. Residues: CASSPRGVDETQYF.

The V and J genes are TRBV9 and TRBJ1-5, with 8 nucleotides matching TRBD1. The germline V gene encodes CDR1 SGDLS and CDR2 YYNGEE. This CDR3 spans 14 amino acids. V lost 3 bases and J lost 4; bases outside the gene matches: 3. The CDR3 bases are TGTGCCAGCAGCGCGGGACAGGTAAATCAGCCCCAGCATTTT. This translates into CASSAGQVNQPQHF.

The chain joins TRBV4-2 to TRBJ1-3; no firm D call. V lost 0 bases and J 4 bases, leaving 10 bases between the germline ends. CDR3 length: 15 residues. CDR1 and CDR2 from the germline V gene are LGHNA and YNFKEQ. DNA of the CDR3: TGTGCCAGCAGCCAAGATGCCACGCCGGGAAACACCATATATTTT. This codes for CASSQDATPGNTIYF.

The V call is TRBV7-6, the J call TRBJ2-5; maybe TRBD2 (6 bases). Trimming pared 2 bases from V and 5 bases from J, leaving 18 bases between. The CDR3 has 16 residues. Germline CDR1 and CDR2: SGHVS and FNYEAQ. Here the CDR3 reads CASSLLAGPSGETQYF. DNA for the CDR3: TGTGCCAGCAGCTTATTGGCGGGCCCAAGCGGGGAGACCCAGTACTTC.

The CDR3 region has the DNA TGCAGTGCTAGTCCACAGGGATCTGGAAACACCATATATTTT. Encoded protein: CSASPQGSGNTIYF. V gene TRBV20-1 combines with J gene TRBJ1-3; possible D gene TRBD1, 6 bases. CDR1 DFQATT and CDR2 SNEGSKA come from the germline V gene (reference sequence). The CDR3 has 14 amino acids. With 3 bases removed from V and 1 base from J, the gap between germline ends came to 10 bases.

The chain couples TRBV3-1 to TRBJ1-5, with D possibly matching TRBD1 (5 bases). CDR3 length: 15 residues. V shed 0 bases and J shed 4 bases, with 10 bases lying between them. Germline V gives CDR1 LGHDT, CDR2 YNNKEL (reference sequence). The CDR3: CASSQDMGGNQPQHF. Here the CDR3 DNA reads TGTGCCAGCAGCCAAGATATGGGGGGAAATCAGCCCCAGCATTTT. The full variable domain, its missing parts supplied by reference TRBV3-1 and TRBJ1-5, is DTAVSQTPKYLVTQMGNDKSIKCEQNLGHDTMYWYKQDSKKFLKIMFSYNNKELIINETVPNRFSPKSPDKAHLNLHINSLELGDSAVYFCASSQDMGGNQPQHFGDGTRLSIL.

This clonotype was observed a handful of times. CDR3 coding DNA: TGTGCCAGCAGTTTCTCAGAGCAAGAGACCCAGTACTTC. It translates to CASSFSEQETQYF. This rearrangement joins TRBV12-3 or TRBV12-4 to TRBJ2-5; unclear D gene. The CDR3 is made up of 13 amino acids. V was cut by 3 bases and J by 2 bases, with 7 bases left in between.

The gene calls are TRBV9 and TRBJ2-3; no clear D. The CDR3 consists of 14 residues. Deletions cut 0 bases from V and 2 bases from J, with 7 bases between. Germline-derived CDR1 and CDR2 are SGDLS and YYNGEE. The CDR3 sequence: CASSVEGNTDTQYF. CDR3 sequence (DNA): TGTGCCAGCAGCGTAGAGGGCAACACAGATACGCAGTATTTT.

This clonotype was counted a few times. The rearrangement uses TRBV29-1 and TRBJ2-5; TRBD2 matches at 10 bases. Germline V gene sequence: CDR1 SQVTM, CDR2 ANQGSEA. The CDR3 extends over 16 amino acids. V shed 3 bases, J shed 7 bases, and the junction held 14 bases outside the gene matches. The CDR3: CSVEYLAGDDSGTQYF. The CDR3 DNA reads as TGCAGCGTTGAGTATCTAGCGGGAGACGACAGTGGGACCCAGTACTTC.

This clonotype was counted between two and nine times. The V gene is TRBV7-9, the J gene TRBJ2-1; 10 nucleotides line up with TRBD2. Germline values: CDR1 SEHNR, CDR2 FQNEAQ (reference sequence). The CDR3 extends over 16 amino acids. V dropped 1 base and J dropped 7; count of bases not matched to a gene: 7. The CDR3 DNA sequence: TGTGCCAGCAGCTTAGATAGTCTAGCGGGAGCAAATGAGCAGTTCTTC. Translated, it gives CASSLDSLAGANEQFF.

V and J are TRBV3-1 and TRBJ1-2, with D perhaps TRBD1 (5 bases). Trimming stripped 6 bases from V and 4 bases from J, with 18 bases between. Germline V gives CDR1 LGHDT, CDR2 YNNKEL (reference sequence). The CDR3 spans 15 residues. The chain's CDR3 is CASRHPMGDVYGYTF. DNA for the CDR3: TGTGCCAGCAGACACCCTATGGGGGACGTCTATGGCTACACCTTC.

The table lists this clonotype with a few counts. The gene calls are TRBV19 and TRBJ2-1, with D possibly being TRBD2 (6 bases). V was clipped by 6 bases and J by 4 bases, with 16 bases between them. The V gene's germline CDR1 is LNHDA and CDR2 SQIVND (reference sequence). The CDR3 totals 15 residues. The CDR3 bases are TGTGCCAGTAGGCGATCGGGGGAATCTTACAATGAGCAGTTCTTC. Residues: CASRRSGESYNEQFF.

The CDR3 nucleotides read TGCGCCAGCAGTCTATACCGGGACAGGAATACGCAGTATTTT. As protein: CASSLYRDRNTQYF. The chain uses TRBV4-1 and TRBJ2-3, with 8 bases fitting TRBD1. CDR1 MGHRA and CDR2 YSYEKL come from the germline V gene. The CDR3 runs 14 residues. With 6 bases clipped from V and 7 bases from J, the junction kept 9 bases outside the gene matches.

The V gene is TRBV11-2, the J gene TRBJ2-7; TRBD2 aligns across 8 bases. The germline CDR1 and CDR2 sequences are SGHAT and FQNNGV. Trimming cost V 6 bases and J 3 bases; bases outside gene matches: 10. This CDR3 is 15 amino acids long. This CDR3 is CASSSIAGIFYEQYF. Here the CDR3 DNA reads TGTGCCAGCAGTTCTATAGCGGGGATATTCTACGAGCAGTACTTC. The full variable domain, its missing parts supplied by reference TRBV11-2 and TRBJ2-7, is EAGVAQSPRYKIIEKRQSVAFWCNPISGHATLYWYQQILGQGPKLLIQFQNNGVVDDSQLPKDRFSAERLKGVDSTLKIQPAKLEDSAVYLCASSSIAGIFYEQYFGPGTRLTVT.

This clonotype was detected once. The chain employs TRBV4-1 and TRBJ2-3, with D perhaps matching TRBD2 (7 bases). There are 15 residues in the CDR3. The germline V gene encodes CDR1 MGHRA and CDR2 YSYEKL. V lost 4 bases and J lost 4, with 15 bases in between. The CDR3 here is CASSRAGAVADTQYF. CDR3 DNA sequence: TGCGCCAGCAGCCGCGCGGGGGCCGTAGCAGATACGCAGTATTTT.